The 10 T cell receptor beta chains in this list originate from one sample, sequenced in a study of OX40 agonist ivuxolimab in advanced cancers. The repertoire was sequenced with immunoSEQ multiplex PCR; TCRdb's copy has only in-frame clones and lacks some. The table has around 85,000 clones, about 90% seen once. The sequenced sample was CD4+ or CD8+ T cells sorted from blood, obtained in a trial of the OX40 agonist ivuxolimab. These receptors were collected from an adult with an advanced solid tumor such as melanoma, head and neck, liver or kidney cancer.

The rearrangement joins TRBV30 to TRBJ2-7, with 8 positions matching TRBD1. The germline gives CDR1 GTSNPN, CDR2 SVGIG (reference sequence). V lost 5 bases to trimming and J lost 5 bases; unmatched junction nucleotides: 11. The CDR3 contains 14 residues. The CDR3 reads CAWGMGQGANEQYF. The DNA of the CDR3 is TGTGCCTGGGGTATGGGTCAGGGGGCAAACGAGCAGTACTTC.

In nucleotides, the CDR3 is TGTGCCAGCAGCCCCGGGACAGGGGGCTCCTCTGGCTACACCTTC. Its translation: CASSPGTGGSSGYTF. This chain uses TRBV6-5 with TRBJ1-2; 12 bases are a match to TRBD1. CDR1 MNHEY and CDR2 SVGAGI come from the germline V gene. The CDR3 totals 15 residues. The ends lost 6 bases at V and 7 bases at J; junction bases unmatched: 9.

V gene TRBV28 combines with J gene TRBJ2-7; weak D call: TRBD2 (6 bases). V was clipped by 4 bases and J by 2 bases, with 18 bases between them. CDR1 and CDR2 (germline): MDHEN, SYDVKM. CDR3 length: 16 residues. The CDR3 DNA is TGTGCCAGCAGTTACGGTGTGCGGGAATCCACCTACGAGCAGTACTTC. It translates to CASSYGVRESTYEQYF.

This chain links TRBV6-5 with TRBJ1-1, with no clear D. The CDR3 loop spans 13 amino acids. Trimming removed 2 bases from V and 7 bases from J, with 11 bases in between. Germline V gene lookup returns CDR1 MNHEY and CDR2 SVGAGI. For the CDR3, the DNA is TGTGCCAGCAGTTACGCAGCGTTGAGTGAAGCTTTCTTT. Its translation is CASSYAALSEAFF.

This clone was counted once. The rearrangement uses TRBV30 and TRBJ1-2; TRBD1 might be the D (5 bases). Germline CDR1 is GTSNPN and CDR2 is SVGIG (reference sequence). The CDR3 has 13 amino acids. With 1 base removed from V and 4 bases from J, the gap between germline ends came to 10 bases. The CDR3 nucleotides read TGTGCCTGGAGTGCGACAGAGATCTATGGCTACACCTTC. This codes for CAWSATEIYGYTF.

The rearrangement joins TRBV6-5 to TRBJ1-1; the D gene is possibly TRBD1 (5 bases). Germline-derived CDR1 and CDR2 are MNHEY and SVGAGI. V dropped 0 bases and J dropped 6 bases, with 8 bases sitting between them. The CDR3 has 13 residues. CDR3 nucleotides: TGTGCCAGCAGTTACTCCCCCAGGGCTGAAGCTTTCTTT. This gives the protein CASSYSPRAEAFF.

The chain combines TRBV5-3 with TRBJ1-1, with 8 bases that match TRBD1. TRBV5-3 is an ORF, and what it does is uncertain. This CDR3 is built from 15 residues. The junction had 12 bases not matched to a gene; V was cut back by 0 bases and J by 11 bases. This chain's CDR3 is CARSLGGQGDYGAFF. The DNA of the CDR3 is TGTGCCAGAAGCTTGGGTGGACAGGGAGACTATGGGGCTTTCTTT.

The chain recombines TRBV28 with TRBJ2-3; D is unresolved. Germline lookup yields CDR1 MDHEN and CDR2 SYDVKM. V shed 6 bases and J shed 7 bases, with 8 bases lying between them. The CDR3 is 11 amino acids. CDR3 sequence: CASRGGNTQYF. The CDR3 DNA follows: TGTGCCAGCAGGGGTGGAAATACGCAGTATTTT.

The rearrangement links TRBV6-1 to TRBJ1-5; tentatively, D is TRBD1 (5 bases). Trimming stripped 0 bases from V and 7 bases from J, with 10 bases between. Germline CDR1 is MNHNS and CDR2 is SASEGT. CDR3 length equals 14 residues. CDR3 sequence (DNA): TGTGCCAGCAGTGAAGCGCAGGGAAGGCAGCCCCAGCATTTT. This sequence encodes CASSEAQGRQPQHF.

V is TRBV28 and J is TRBJ2-7, with D maybe TRBD2 (6 bases). Germline assignment: CDR1 MDHEN and CDR2 SYDVKM. Trimming removed 3 bases from V and 1 base from J, with 10 bases in between. CDR3 length: 14 amino acids. CDR3 loop: CASSFPGESYEQYF. The DNA for the CDR3 is TGTGCCAGCAGTTTTCCGGGAGAATCCTACGAGCAGTACTTC.